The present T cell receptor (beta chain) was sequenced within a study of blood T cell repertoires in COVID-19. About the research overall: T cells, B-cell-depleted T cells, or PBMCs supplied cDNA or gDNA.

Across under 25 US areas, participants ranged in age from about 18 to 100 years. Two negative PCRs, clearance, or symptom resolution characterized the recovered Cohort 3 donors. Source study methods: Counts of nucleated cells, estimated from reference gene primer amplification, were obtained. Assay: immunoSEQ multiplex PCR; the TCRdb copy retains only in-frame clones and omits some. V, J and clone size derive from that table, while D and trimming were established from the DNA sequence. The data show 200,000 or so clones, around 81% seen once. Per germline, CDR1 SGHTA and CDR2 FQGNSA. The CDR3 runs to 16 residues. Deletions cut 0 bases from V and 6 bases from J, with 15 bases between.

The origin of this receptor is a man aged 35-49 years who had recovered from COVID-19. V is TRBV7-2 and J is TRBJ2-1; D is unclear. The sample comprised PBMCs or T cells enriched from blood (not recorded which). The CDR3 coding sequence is TGTGCCAGCAGCTTAGCGAGGCTAGTCCTCGGCAATGAGCAGTTCTTC. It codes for CASSLARLVLGNEQFF.